The clone carrying this T cell receptor (beta chain) was seen repeatedly, ten times or more. The data belong to a study of T cells in Graves' hyperthyroidism and ophthalmopathy. Lactation, pregnancy, other autoimmune disease or uncontrolled infection led to exclusion of patients. Germline CDR1 is SGHTA and CDR2 is FQGNSA. The V end was cut by 2 bases, the J end by 8 bases, with 9 bases between. CDR3 length: 12 amino acids. RNA transcripts gave rise to amplified TCR beta CDR3 regions. The study used the HTBI primer set for a first-round RT-PCR of the TCR CDR3. MiXCR, applied by TCRdb to the multiplex PCR reads, yields one record per CDR3 protein. The table lists about 610,000 distinct CDR3 sequences, more than 45% of them singletons.

The sequencing input was peripheral blood or thyroid tissue (not recorded which). This rearrangement joins TRBV7-2 to TRBJ1-2, with D possibly matching TRBD1 (5 bases). The clonotype was recovered from a woman between 18 and 29 years old with Graves' hyperthyroidism. The CDR3 DNA sequence: TGTGCCAGCAGCTTATTGGGGCAAGGCTACACCTTC. It encodes CASSLLGQGYTF.